Listed here is a single T cell receptor (beta chain). The study used samples holding roughly 0.95-11 million cryopreserved PBMC before DNA extraction. CDR1 and CDR2 (germline): KGHSH, LQKENI. V lost 3 bases to trimming and J lost 7 bases, with 18 bases between them. The CDR3 contains 15 residues. This specimen belongs to a study of long-term antiretroviral therapy in people with HIV. Survey-level resolution applied to immunoSEQ assay v3.0. The table came from immunoSEQ multiplex PCR; TCRdb's copy has only in-frame clones and leaves some out. The sample lists 15,000 to 20,000 clones; 75% to 85% were seen once.

The genes are TRBV18 and TRBJ2-5; D unclear. This TCR was sampled from a man between 18 and 35 years old with HIV. Source: unsorted PBMCs, taken at the start of antiretroviral therapy, before treatment. The CDR3 spells CASSPSADGARTQYF. In nucleotides, the CDR3 is TGTGCCAGCTCACCCAGCGCGGACGGTGCCAGGACCCAGTACTTC.